Listed here are 30 T cell receptor beta chains from one sample, sequenced in a study of graft-versus-host responses after intestinal transplantation. Sequencing was performed with immunoSEQ multiplex PCR; in TCRdb, only in-frame clones are kept and a portion is missing. The data contain just over 95,000 clones, roughly 90% of them singletons. Their antigen targets remain unknown. This material consisted of unstimulated CD4+ T cells sorted from spleen or lymph node cells, taken before intestinal transplant. Source of these receptors: a human donor who received an intestinal transplant.

The chain employs TRBV6-5 and TRBJ1-4; 9 bases match TRBD1. The junction had 6 bases not matched to a gene; V was cut back by 5 bases and J by 8 bases. Per the germline V gene, CDR1 is MNHEY and CDR2 is SVGAGI. CDR3 length equals 14 residues. CDR3 in amino acids: CASSDGTGSEKLFF. The CDR3 region has the DNA TGTGCCAGCAGTGACGGGACAGGGTCCGAAAAACTGTTTTTT.

The chain couples TRBV7-2 to TRBJ1-1; 7 bases match TRBD1. CDR1 SGHTA and CDR2 FQGNSA come from the germline V gene. V shed 3 bases, J shed 0 bases, and the junction held 1 base outside the gene matches. CDR3 length equals 14 residues. CDR3 DNA: TGTGCCAGCAGCTTCGGACAGGTGAACACTGAAGCTTTCTTT. The encoded protein is CASSFGQVNTEAFF.

This chain uses TRBV6-5 with TRBJ2-4, with TRBD2 identical over 11 bases. V was clipped by 5 bases and J by 8 bases; unmatched bases: 8. The CDR3 has 15 amino acids. Looked up from germline, CDR1 is MNHEY and CDR2 is SVGAGI. CDR3 DNA sequence: TGTGCCAGCAGTCCACTAGCGGGAGCTACTCACATTCAGTACTTC. Its protein product is CASSPLAGATHIQYF.

This rearrangement joins TRBV6-5 to TRBJ2-1; 10 bases align to TRBD1. Losses at the gene ends were 6 bases for V and 4 bases for J; bases not matched to a gene: 6. The CDR3 spans 15 residues. Germline values: CDR1 MNHEY, CDR2 SVGAGI. The CDR3 spells CASSPPGQGYNEQFF. The CDR3 coding sequence is TGTGCCAGCAGCCCCCCGGGACAGGGGTACAATGAGCAGTTCTTC.

The V gene is TRBV5-1, the J gene TRBJ2-1; D perhaps matches TRBD2 (5 bases). This CDR3 comprises 13 residues. Germline CDR1 and CDR2: SGHRS and YFSETQ. Trimming removed 0 bases at V and 6 bases at J, with 7 bases between. CDR3 in amino acids: CASSLGLINEQFF. The CDR3 region has the DNA TGCGCCAGCAGCTTGGGACTAATCAATGAGCAGTTCTTC.

This clone has just one count. The chain employs TRBV4-1 and TRBJ2-6; D is perhaps TRBD1 (6 bases). The V gene's germline CDR1 is MGHRA and CDR2 YSYEKL. CDR3 size: 18 residues. V was clipped by 4 bases and J by 0 bases, with 16 bases between them. The CDR3 DNA reads as TGCGCCAGCAGCCGCCAACCAGGGGTCCTCTCTGGGGCCAACGTCCTGACTTTC. Protein product: CASSRQPGVLSGANVLTF.

This clone showed up just once. The rearrangement links TRBV7-9 to TRBJ2-7, with a tentative D call TRBD1 (5 bases). Looked up from germline, CDR1 is SEHNR and CDR2 is FQNEAQ (reference sequence). This CDR3 has 15 amino acids. Between the trimmed V and J ends, which lost 5 bases and 0 bases, there was a span of 14 bases. The CDR3 nucleotides are TGTGCCAGCAGCCCGCAGGGCTTCGGCTCCTACGAGCAGTACTTC. Translated, it gives CASSPQGFGSYEQYF.

About this clone itself: The junction shows a germline mismatch at one end, possibly a read error. This sequence joins TRBV28 and TRBJ1-5; 7 bases align to TRBD1. The germline V gene encodes CDR1 MDHEN and CDR2 SYDVKM. The CDR3 loop spans 15 amino acids. Here the CDR3 DNA reads TGTGCCAGCAGTCTATGGACAGGCCAAAATCAGCCCCAGCATTTT. It codes for CASSLWTGQNQPQHF.

The J gene is TRBJ1-1, the V gene TRBV18; perhaps TRBD1 as D (5 bases). Trimming pared 3 bases from V and 6 bases from J, leaving 11 bases between. The V gene's germline CDR1 is KGHSH and CDR2 LQKENI. This CDR3 has 13 residues. CDR3 in amino acids: CASSPERGSEAFF. The CDR3 region has the DNA TGTGCCAGCTCACCCGAGCGGGGCTCTGAAGCTTTCTTT.

This clone was found once. This chain uses TRBV19 with TRBJ1-6, with TRBD1 identical over 8 bases. The CDR3 has 17 residues. The V segment lost 4 bases and the J segment 0 bases; nucleotides outside the gene matches: 5. Germline CDR1 LNHDA, CDR2 SQIVND (reference sequence). The CDR3 DNA reads as TGTGCCAGTAGTACTCGGACAGGGAGCTCCTATAATTCACCCCTCCACTTT. It yields the protein CASSTRTGSSYNSPLHF.

The V and J genes are TRBV6-1 and TRBJ1-6; 7 bases are a match to TRBD1. CDR3 length: 16 amino acids. Germline-derived CDR1 and CDR2 are MNHNS and SASEGT. V shed 2 bases and J 3 bases; nucleotides not matched to a gene: 4. The CDR3 nucleotides read TGTGCCAGCAGTGAACGGGGGACAGTCTATAATTCACCCCTCCACTTT. Protein sequence: CASSERGTVYNSPLHF.

CDR3 nucleotide sequence: TGTGCCAGCAGTCCCGACAGGGTCCCGACGGCCGAGCAGTACTTC. This translates into CASSPDRVPTAEQYF. The V and J genes are TRBV2 and TRBJ2-7; 7 bases are shared with TRBD1. V gave up 5 bases and J gave up 6 bases; unmatched junction bases: 13. Per the germline V gene, CDR1 is SNHLY and CDR2 is FYNNEI. The CDR3 has 15 residues.

The chain links TRBV5-1 to TRBJ2-3, with TRBD2 matching 16 bases. With V trimmed by 0 bases and J by 5 bases, 6 bases remained unmatched. The CDR3 contains 18 residues. Germline V CDR1 and CDR2: SGHRS, YFSETQ. CDR3 nucleotide sequence: TGCGCCAGCAGCTTGGAGGGACTAGCGGGAGGGGGGCGAGATACGCAGTATTTT. Encoded protein: CASSLEGLAGGGRDTQYF.

The rearrangement uses TRBV9 and TRBJ2-1; unclear D gene. The ends were cut back, 0 bases at V and 10 bases at J, with 8 bases in the middle. The CDR3 totals 12 residues. CDR1 and CDR2 from the germline V gene are SGDLS and YYNGEE. For the CDR3, the DNA is TGTGCCAGCAGCGTAGGAGTACGGGAGCAGTTCTTC. This sequence encodes CASSVGVREQFF.

The chain combines TRBV28 with TRBJ1-4; D is uncertain. In germline, CDR1 is MDHEN, CDR2 SYDVKM. This CDR3 is 14 amino acids long. V lost 3 bases, J lost 8 bases, and 13 bases lay in between. The CDR3 sequence: CASSFRGPWEKLFF. As DNA, the CDR3 is TGTGCCAGCAGTTTCCGAGGGCCGTGGGAAAAACTGTTTTTT.

This clone was recorded only once. This rearrangement joins TRBV28 to TRBJ2-1, with 7 bases that match TRBD2. The CDR3 has 16 residues. With 7 bases clipped from V and 1 base from J, the junction kept 10 bases outside the gene matches. CDR1 is MDHEN, CDR2 SYDVKM, per germline. CDR3 sequence: CASTEKRGGSYNEQFF. The CDR3 DNA sequence: TGTGCCAGCACCGAGAAGCGGGGAGGTTCCTACAATGAGCAGTTCTTC.

The chain's CDR3 is CASSARQGYEQYF. The CDR3 coding sequence is TGTGCCAGCAGCGCAAGACAGGGGTACGAGCAGTACTTC. V is TRBV7-3 and J is TRBJ2-7; 8 nucleotides agree with TRBD1. The ends lost 5 bases at V and 4 bases at J; junction bases unmatched: 4. Germline V lookup: CDR1 SGHTA, CDR2 FQGTGA. The CDR3 runs to 13 residues.

The rearrangement joins TRBV7-9 to TRBJ1-1; D is uncertain. This CDR3 comprises 15 residues. Trimming stripped 1 base from V and 7 bases from J, with 16 bases between. In germline, CDR1 is SEHNR, CDR2 FQNEAQ (reference sequence). In DNA, the CDR3 is TGTGCCAGCAGCTTAGTCTACAGCCCGAACGGTGAAGCTTTCTTT. Protein: CASSLVYSPNGEAFF. The complete variable domain, with remaining parts taken from reference TRBV7-9 and TRBJ1-1, reads DTGVSQNPRHKITKRGQNVTFRCDPISEHNRLYWYRQTLGQGPEFLTYFQNEAQLEKSRLLSDRFSAERPKGSFSTLEIQRTEQGDSAMYLCASSLVYSPNGEAFFGQGTRLTVV.

The chain recombines TRBV4-1 with TRBJ1-2; 9 positions match TRBD1. The CDR3 runs 17 residues. Trimming removed 2 bases from V and 4 bases from J; junction bases left unmatched: 11. Germline V gene lookup returns CDR1 MGHRA and CDR2 YSYEKL. The CDR3 coding sequence is TGCGCCAGCAGCCAACCCCCCCGGGACAGGGTATTCTATGGCTACACCTTC. This codes for CASSQPPRDRVFYGYTF.

In this sample, this clone turned up once. V and J are TRBV7-6 and TRBJ2-7; D is perhaps TRBD1 (5 bases). CDR1 and CDR2 (germline): SGHVS, FNYEAQ. The V and J ends lost 5 bases and 6 bases respectively, with 14 bases between them. The CDR3 spans 13 residues. The CDR3 loop reads CASSPLGRGEQYF. CDR3 sequence (DNA): TGTGCCAGCAGCCCGTTAGGAAGGGGCGAGCAGTACTTC.

This chain links TRBV5-1 with TRBJ2-7; 8 bases agree with TRBD1. This CDR3 is built from 16 residues. V lost 4 bases to trimming and J lost 5 bases; unmatched junction nucleotides: 14. In germline, CDR1 is SGHRS, CDR2 YFSETQ. The chain's CDR3 is CASSPSTRQGMDEQYF. As DNA, the CDR3 is TGCGCCAGCAGCCCTTCCACCCGACAGGGGATGGACGAGCAGTACTTC.

The chain recombines TRBV19 with TRBJ2-7, with 7 bases fitting TRBD2. The CDR3 totals 16 residues. Losses at the gene ends were 1 base for V and 0 bases for J; bases not matched to a gene: 6. Germline lookup yields CDR1 LNHDA and CDR2 SQIVND (reference sequence). The CDR3 protein is CASSIVGSGASYEQYF. The CDR3 DNA follows: TGTGCCAGTAGTATAGTCGGGAGCGGGGCCTCCTACGAGCAGTACTTC.

The V and J genes are TRBV9 and TRBJ1-1, with a weak D call TRBD1 (6 bases). Trimming took off 5 bases at V and 3 bases at J, with 14 bases between the two ends. Germline V lookup: CDR1 SGDLS, CDR2 YYNGEE. The CDR3 length is 14 residues. The CDR3 sequence: CASRGGGLDTEAFF. The CDR3, as DNA: TGTGCCAGCAGGGGAGGGGGATTAGACACTGAAGCTTTCTTT.

The chain carries TRBV5-1 and TRBJ2-1; D call uncertain. The CDR3 runs to 15 residues. V lost 1 base and J 3 bases, leaving 11 bases between the germline ends. The germline gives CDR1 SGHRS, CDR2 YFSETQ. The CDR3 protein is CASSLSALVYNEQFF. The CDR3, as DNA: TGCGCCAGCAGCTTGAGCGCCCTAGTCTACAATGAGCAGTTCTTC.

The rearrangement joins TRBV5-1 to TRBJ1-6, with 9 bases matching TRBD1. Per germline, CDR1 SGHRS and CDR2 YFSETQ. The CDR3 is 14 residues long. The J segment lost 7 bases and the V segment lost 4 bases, leaving 3 bases of the junction unmatched. The CDR3 spells CASSMGQGNSPLHF. In DNA form, the CDR3 reads TGCGCCAGCAGCATGGGACAGGGAAATTCACCCCTCCACTTT.

The V gene is TRBV6-1, the J gene TRBJ1-2; D not certain. Germline CDR1 is MNHNS and CDR2 is SASEGT. The CDR3 runs 16 residues. The V and J ends lost 2 bases and 4 bases respectively, with 17 bases between them. CDR3 nucleotide sequence: TGTGCCAGCAGTGAATCGATGACACTCTTGGGCTATGGCTACACCTTC. It translates to CASSESMTLLGYGYTF.

This chain links TRBV14 with TRBJ2-1, with TRBD2 as a possible D gene (5 bases). The CDR3 runs 14 residues. Germline CDR1 is SGHDN and CDR2 is FVKESK. V was shortened by 7 bases and J by 3 bases, with 13 bases between the two germline ends. CDR3 in amino acids: CASNRGSSYNEQFF. The CDR3 DNA follows: TGTGCCAGCAACCGAGGGTCTAGCTACAATGAGCAGTTCTTC.

The rearrangement joins TRBV7-2 to TRBJ2-5, with TRBD2 identical over 7 bases. V trimming: 5 bases; J trimming: 7 bases; junction bases outside the gene matches: 10. Germline lookup yields CDR1 SGHTA and CDR2 FQGNSA. The CDR3 is made up of 14 amino acids. The CDR3: CASSRSGLEGTQYF. In nucleotides, the CDR3 is TGTGCCAGCAGCAGAAGTGGACTAGAGGGGACCCAGTACTTC.

The chain is built from TRBV7-9 and TRBJ1-2, with TRBD1 as a possible D gene (6 bases). CDR1 and CDR2 (germline): SEHNR, FQNEAQ (reference sequence). Trimming took off 8 bases at V and 5 bases at J, with 15 bases between the two ends. The CDR3 contains 13 residues. CDR3 region: CASRGTGRYGYTF. In nucleotides, the CDR3 is TGTGCCAGCCGGGGAACAGGGCGATATGGCTACACCTTC.

The chain is built from TRBV10-3 and TRBJ2-3, with TRBD2 matching over 8 bases. The CDR3 has 13 amino acids. Germline V gene sequence: CDR1 ENHRY, CDR2 SYGVKD. J lost 2 bases, V lost 11 bases, and 6 bases had no gene match. CDR3 nucleotide sequence: TGTGCCTTAGGCGGGAGGACCACAGATACGCAGTATTTT. This sequence encodes CALGGRTTDTQYF.